The clone carrying this T cell receptor beta chain occurred once. Germline-derived CDR1 and CDR2 are KGHSH and LQKENI. The CDR3 covers 16 residues. J gave up 1 base and V 3 bases, and 6 bases lay outside the gene matches. This sample was included in a study of T cell changes during pregnancy in multiple sclerosis. Data came from immunoSEQ multiplex PCR; TCRdb stores just in-frame clones and leaves some out. The repertoire consists of around 92,000 clones, with approximately 95% occurring once and the leading ten covering almost 1%. The TCR sequence derives from a female donor with multiple sclerosis, enrolled in a pregnancy study. The V call is TRBV18, the J call TRBJ2-7; TRBD2 matches 10 bases. Here the sequenced sample was peripheral blood, taken after pregnancy. CDR3 nucleotides: TGTGCCAGCTCACCCGCCTTAGCGGGAGGTTCCTACGAGCAGTACTTC. This gives the protein CASSPALAGGSYEQYF.